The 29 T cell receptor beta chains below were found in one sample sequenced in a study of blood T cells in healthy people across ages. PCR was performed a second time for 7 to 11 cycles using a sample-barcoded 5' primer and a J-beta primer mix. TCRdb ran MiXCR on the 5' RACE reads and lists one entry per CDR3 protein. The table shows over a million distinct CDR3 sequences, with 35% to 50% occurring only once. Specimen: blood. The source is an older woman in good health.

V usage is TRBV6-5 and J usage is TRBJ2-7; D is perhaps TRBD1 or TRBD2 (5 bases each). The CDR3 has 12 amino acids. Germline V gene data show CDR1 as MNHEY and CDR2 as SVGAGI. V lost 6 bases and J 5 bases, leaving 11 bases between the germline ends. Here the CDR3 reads CASRGELDEQYF. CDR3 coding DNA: TGTGCCAGCAGGGGGGAGCTGGACGAGCAGTACTTC.

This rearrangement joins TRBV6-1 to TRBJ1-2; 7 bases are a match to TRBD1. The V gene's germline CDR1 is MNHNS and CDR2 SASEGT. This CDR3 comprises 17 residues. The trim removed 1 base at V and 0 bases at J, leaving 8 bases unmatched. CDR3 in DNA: TGTGCCAGCAGTGAAGGGGTTCAGGGGGGAGCTAACTATGGCTACACCTTC. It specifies CASSEGVQGGANYGYTF.

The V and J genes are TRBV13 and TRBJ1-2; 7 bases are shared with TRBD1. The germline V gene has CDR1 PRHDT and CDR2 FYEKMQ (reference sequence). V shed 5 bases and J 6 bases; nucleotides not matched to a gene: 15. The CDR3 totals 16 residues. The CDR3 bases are TGTGCCAGCAGCCTACTATTGGAACAGGGGTTGGATGGCTACACCTTC. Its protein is CASSLLLEQGLDGYTF.

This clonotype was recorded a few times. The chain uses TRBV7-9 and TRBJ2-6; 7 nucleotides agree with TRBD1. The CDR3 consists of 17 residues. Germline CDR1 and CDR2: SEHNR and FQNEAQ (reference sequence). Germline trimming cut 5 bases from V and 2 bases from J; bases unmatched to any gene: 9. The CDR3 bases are TGTGCCAGCAGCACCCCACAGGGGCTGACTGGGGCCAACGTCCTGACTTTC. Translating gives CASSTPQGLTGANVLTF.

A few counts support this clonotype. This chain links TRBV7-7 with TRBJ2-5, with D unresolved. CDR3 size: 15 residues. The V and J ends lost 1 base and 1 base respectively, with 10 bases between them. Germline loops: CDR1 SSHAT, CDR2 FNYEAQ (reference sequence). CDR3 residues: CASSLGLNTQETQYF. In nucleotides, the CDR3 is TGTGCCAGCAGCTTAGGACTTAATACCCAAGAGACCCAGTACTTC.

The CDR3 loop is CASRDVGYTF. The CDR3 nucleotides read TGTGCCAGCAGAGATGTGGGCTACACCTTC. V usage is TRBV7-9 and J usage is TRBJ1-2; D gene ambiguous. The germline V and J ends were trimmed by 6 bases and 8 bases, with 7 bases remaining between them. The CDR3 contains 10 residues. The germline CDR1 and CDR2 sequences are SEHNR and FQNEAQ (reference sequence).

The CDR3 spells CASSHQGPNTEAFF. The CDR3 coding sequence is TGCGCCAGCAGCCACCAGGGCCCGAACACTGAAGCTTTCTTT. This chain uses TRBV5-1 with TRBJ1-1; D is possibly TRBD1 (5 bases). The CDR3 is 14 residues long. Germline CDR1 is SGHRS and CDR2 is YFSETQ. Trimming took off 4 bases at V and 1 base at J, with 11 bases between the two ends.

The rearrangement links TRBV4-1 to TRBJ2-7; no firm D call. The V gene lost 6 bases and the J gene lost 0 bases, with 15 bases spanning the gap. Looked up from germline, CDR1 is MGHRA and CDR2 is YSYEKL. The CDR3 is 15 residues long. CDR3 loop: CASRQTFSSSYEQYF. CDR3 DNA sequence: TGCGCCAGCAGGCAGACCTTTAGTAGCTCCTACGAGCAGTACTTC.

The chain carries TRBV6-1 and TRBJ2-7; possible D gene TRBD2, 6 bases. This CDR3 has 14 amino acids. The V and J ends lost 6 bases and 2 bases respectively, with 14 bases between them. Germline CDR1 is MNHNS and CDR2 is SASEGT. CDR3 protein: CASRGRRGTYEQYF. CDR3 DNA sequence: TGTGCCAGCAGGGGACGGCGGGGTACCTACGAGCAGTACTTC.

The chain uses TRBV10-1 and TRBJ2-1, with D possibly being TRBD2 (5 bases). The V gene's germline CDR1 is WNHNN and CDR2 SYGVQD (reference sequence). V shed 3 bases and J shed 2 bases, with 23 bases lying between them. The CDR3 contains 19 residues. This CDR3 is CASSDSDGDGTATYNEQFF. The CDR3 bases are TGCGCCAGCAGTGATTCGGACGGGGATGGAACGGCAACCTACAATGAGCAGTTCTTC.

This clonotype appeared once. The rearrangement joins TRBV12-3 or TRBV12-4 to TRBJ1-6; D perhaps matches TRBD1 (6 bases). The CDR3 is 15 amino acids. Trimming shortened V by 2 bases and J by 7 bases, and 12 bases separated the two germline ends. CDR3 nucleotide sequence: TGTGCCAGCAGTTTACGGGGGCTCGGAAATTCACCCCTCCACTTT. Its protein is CASSLRGLGNSPLHF.

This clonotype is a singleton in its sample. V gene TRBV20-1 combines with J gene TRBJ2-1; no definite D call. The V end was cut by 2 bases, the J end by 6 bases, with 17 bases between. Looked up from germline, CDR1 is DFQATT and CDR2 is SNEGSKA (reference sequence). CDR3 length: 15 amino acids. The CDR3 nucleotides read TGCAGTGCTAGAATGGGTAGTCGACGTGTCAATGAGCAGTTCTTC. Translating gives CSARMGSRRVNEQFF.

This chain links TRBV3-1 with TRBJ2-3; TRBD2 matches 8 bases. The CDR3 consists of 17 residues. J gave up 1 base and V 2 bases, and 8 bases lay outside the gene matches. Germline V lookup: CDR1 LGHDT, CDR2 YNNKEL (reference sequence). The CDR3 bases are TGTGCCAGCAGCCAAACACGACCGGGACTAGGCACAGATACGCAGTATTTT. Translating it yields CASSQTRPGLGTDTQYF.

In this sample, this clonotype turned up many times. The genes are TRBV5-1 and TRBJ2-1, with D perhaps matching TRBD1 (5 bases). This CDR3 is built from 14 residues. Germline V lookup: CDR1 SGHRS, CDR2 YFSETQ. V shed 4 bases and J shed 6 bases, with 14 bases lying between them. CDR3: CASSPVQGANEQFF. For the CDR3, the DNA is TGCGCCAGCAGCCCCGTCCAAGGGGCCAATGAGCAGTTCTTC. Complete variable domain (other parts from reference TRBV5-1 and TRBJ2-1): KAGVTQTPRYLIKTRGQQVTLSCSPISGHRSVSWYQQTPGQGLQFLFEYFSETQRNKGNFPGRFSGRQFSNSRSEMNVSTLELGDSALYLCASSPVQGANEQFFGPGTRLTVL.

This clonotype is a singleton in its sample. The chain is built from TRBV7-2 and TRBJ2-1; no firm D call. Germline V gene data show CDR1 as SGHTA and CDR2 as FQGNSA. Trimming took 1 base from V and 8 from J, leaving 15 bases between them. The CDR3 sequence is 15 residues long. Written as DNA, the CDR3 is TGTGCCAGCAGCTTAGGGTCAGTGAGGTACGATGAGCAGTTCTTC. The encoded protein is CASSLGSVRYDEQFF.

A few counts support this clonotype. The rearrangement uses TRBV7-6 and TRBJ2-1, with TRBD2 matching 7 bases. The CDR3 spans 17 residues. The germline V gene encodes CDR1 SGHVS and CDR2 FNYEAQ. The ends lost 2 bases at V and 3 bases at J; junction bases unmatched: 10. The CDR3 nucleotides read TGTGCCAGCAGCTTAACTAACCCGGGACTATTCTACAATGAGCAGTTCTTC. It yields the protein CASSLTNPGLFYNEQFF.

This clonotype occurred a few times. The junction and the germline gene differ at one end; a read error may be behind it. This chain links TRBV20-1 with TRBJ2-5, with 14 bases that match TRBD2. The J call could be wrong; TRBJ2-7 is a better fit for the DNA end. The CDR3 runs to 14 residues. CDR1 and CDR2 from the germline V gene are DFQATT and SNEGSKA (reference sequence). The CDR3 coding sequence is TGCAGTGCCAGAGTGGGACTAGCGGGAGACGAGCAGTACTTC. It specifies CSARVGLAGDEQYF.

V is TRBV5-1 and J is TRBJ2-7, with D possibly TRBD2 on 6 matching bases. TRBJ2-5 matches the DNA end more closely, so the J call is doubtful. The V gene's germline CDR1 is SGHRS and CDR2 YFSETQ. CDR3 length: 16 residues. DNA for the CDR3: TGCGCCAGCAGCTTGTCCGTACGGCGGGGAGGCGAGACCCAGTACTTC. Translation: CASSLSVRRGGETQYF.

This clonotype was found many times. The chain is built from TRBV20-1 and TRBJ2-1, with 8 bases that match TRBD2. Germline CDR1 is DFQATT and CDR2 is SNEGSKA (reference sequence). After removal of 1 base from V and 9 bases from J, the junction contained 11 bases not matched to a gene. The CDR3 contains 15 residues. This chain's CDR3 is CSARALAGMRVEQFF. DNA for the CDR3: TGCAGTGCTAGAGCCTTAGCGGGAATGAGGGTTGAGCAGTTCTTC.

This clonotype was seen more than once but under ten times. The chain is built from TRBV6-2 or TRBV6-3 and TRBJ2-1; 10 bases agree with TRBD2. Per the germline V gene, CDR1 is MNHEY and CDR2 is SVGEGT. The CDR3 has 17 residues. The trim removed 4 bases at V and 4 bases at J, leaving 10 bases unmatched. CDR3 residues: CASSFPRGTSVYNEQFF. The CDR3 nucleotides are TGTGCCAGCAGTTTCCCTAGAGGGACTAGCGTATACAATGAGCAGTTCTTC.

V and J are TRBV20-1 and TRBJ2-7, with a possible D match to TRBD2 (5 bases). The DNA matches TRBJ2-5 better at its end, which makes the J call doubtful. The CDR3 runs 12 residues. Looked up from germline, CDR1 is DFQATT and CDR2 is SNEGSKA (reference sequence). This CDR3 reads CSADDYYKTQYF. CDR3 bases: TGCAGTGCAGACGACTACTACAAGACCCAGTACTTC.

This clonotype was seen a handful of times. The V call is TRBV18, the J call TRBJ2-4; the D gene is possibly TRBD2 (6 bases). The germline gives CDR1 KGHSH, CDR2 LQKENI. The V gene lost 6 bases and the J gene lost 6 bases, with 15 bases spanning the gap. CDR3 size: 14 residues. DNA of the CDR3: TGTGCCAGCTCCTCTCGCGGGACCTCAAACATTCAGTACTTC. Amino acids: CASSSRGTSNIQYF.

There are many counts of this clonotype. This CDR3 reads CASSLPGSSTDTQYF. In DNA form, the CDR3 reads TGTGCCAGCAGCTTACCCGGGTCTAGCACAGATACGCAGTATTTT. V usage is TRBV7-9 and J usage is TRBJ2-3; unclear D gene. Trimming took 2 bases from V and 0 from J, leaving 9 bases between them. Germline CDR1 SEHNR, CDR2 FQNEAQ (reference sequence). This CDR3 has 15 amino acids. The full variable domain, in which reference TRBV7-9 and TRBJ2-3 provide the parts outside the CDR3, is DTGVSQNPRHKITKRGQNVTFRCDPISEHNRLYWYRQTLGQGPEFLTYFQNEAQLEKSRLLSDRFSAERPKGSFSTLEIQRTEQGDSAMYLCASSLPGSSTDTQYFGPGTRLTVL.

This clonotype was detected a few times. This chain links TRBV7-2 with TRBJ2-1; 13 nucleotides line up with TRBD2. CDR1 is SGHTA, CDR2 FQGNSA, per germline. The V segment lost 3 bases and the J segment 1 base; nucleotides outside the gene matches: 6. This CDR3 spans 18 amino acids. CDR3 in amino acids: CASSFGLAGVHSYNEQFF. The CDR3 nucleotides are TGTGCCAGCAGCTTCGGACTAGCGGGAGTCCATTCCTACAATGAGCAGTTCTTC.

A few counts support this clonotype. For the CDR3, the DNA is TGTGCCAGCAGCCGGACAGGGCGGCCCCCTAATGAGCAGTTCTTC. As protein: CASSRTGRPPNEQFF. The rearrangement joins TRBV4-2 to TRBJ2-1; 8 bases line up with TRBD1. There are 15 residues in the CDR3. Germline V gene lookup returns CDR1 LGHNA and CDR2 YNFKEQ. Trimming cost V 4 bases and J 7 bases; bases outside gene matches: 9.

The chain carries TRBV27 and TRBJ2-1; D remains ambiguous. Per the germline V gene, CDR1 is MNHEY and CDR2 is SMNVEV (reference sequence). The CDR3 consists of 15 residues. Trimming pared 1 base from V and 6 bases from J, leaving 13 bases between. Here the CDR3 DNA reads TGTGCCAGCAGTTTATGGGCAGGTTCTAGCAATGAGCAGTTCTTC. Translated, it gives CASSLWAGSSNEQFF.

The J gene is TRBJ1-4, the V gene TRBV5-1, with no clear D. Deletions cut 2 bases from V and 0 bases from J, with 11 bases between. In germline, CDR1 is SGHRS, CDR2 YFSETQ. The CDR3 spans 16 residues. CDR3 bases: TGCGCCAGCAGCTTCGTAAAGGGCACAACTAATGAAAAACTGTTTTTT. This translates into CASSFVKGTTNEKLFF. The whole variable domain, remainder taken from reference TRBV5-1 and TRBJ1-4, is KAGVTQTPRYLIKTRGQQVTLSCSPISGHRSVSWYQQTPGQGLQFLFEYFSETQRNKGNFPGRFSGRQFSNSRSEMNVSTLELGDSALYLCASSFVKGTTNEKLFFGSGTQLSVL.

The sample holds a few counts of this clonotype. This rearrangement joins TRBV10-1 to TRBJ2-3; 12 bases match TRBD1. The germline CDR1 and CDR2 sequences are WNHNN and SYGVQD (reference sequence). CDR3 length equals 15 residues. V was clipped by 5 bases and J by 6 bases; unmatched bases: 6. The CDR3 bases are TGCGCCAGCAGTCTCCGGGACAGGGGGCGGGATACGCAGTATTTT. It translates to CASSLRDRGRDTQYF.

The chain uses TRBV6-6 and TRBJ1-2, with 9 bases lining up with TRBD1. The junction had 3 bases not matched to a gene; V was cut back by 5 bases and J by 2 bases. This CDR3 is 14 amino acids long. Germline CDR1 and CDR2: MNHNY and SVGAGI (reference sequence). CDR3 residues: CASSRQGVNYGYTF. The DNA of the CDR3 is TGTGCCAGCAGTCGACAGGGGGTCAACTATGGCTACACCTTC.